This T cell receptor (beta chain) is from a study of cytomegalovirus exposure and HLA in healthy donors. Details on this clone: Its antigen remains unknown.

Germline loops: CDR1 SNHLY, CDR2 FYNNEI. Between the trimmed V and J ends, which lost 4 bases and 2 bases, there was a span of 8 bases. The CDR3 is made up of 13 amino acids. General study results and limits: Later genetic work tied a missense DCLRE1C variant to beta-chain V and J trimming. Testing in vitro showed three CMV-associated chains specific for CMV antigens.

The PCR contained 60 Vbeta and 13 Jbeta primers. Data came from immunoSEQ multiplex PCR; TCRdb stores just in-frame clones and leaves some out. This sample has some 110,000 clones, with around 80% found just once. This receptor was obtained from a man aged 40-49 years in good health and CMV-seronegative. The J gene is TRBJ1-2, the V gene TRBV2; D call uncertain. The material sequenced was PBMCs. This CDR3 is CASSGRKNYGYTF. Here the CDR3 DNA reads TGTGCCAGCAGTGGCAGGAAGAACTATGGCTACACCTTC.